These 18 T cell receptor beta chains share one sample of origin, sequenced in a study of technical replicates of blood from a few donors. The protocol was immunoSEQ multiplex PCR, while the TCRdb copy is restricted to in-frame clones and leaves out a portion. The sample carries 55,000 to 75,000 clones, 80% to 95% recorded once. What was sequenced was PBMCs. These receptors were obtained from a human donor in good health. Some clones in this sample may be carry-over from other donors' samples.

This clone was found once. This chain links TRBV7-2 with TRBJ2-7; 8 nucleotides line up with TRBD2. The length of the CDR3 is 12 residues. V lost 9 bases to trimming and J lost 3 bases; unmatched junction nucleotides: 4. Germline assignment: CDR1 SGHTA and CDR2 FQGNSA. CDR3 in DNA: TGTGCCAGTGCCGGGACTAGCTACGAGCAGTACTTC. Protein product: CASAGTSYEQYF.

The sample holds a few counts of this clone. At one end, the junction sequence differs from germline, possibly due to a read error. This chain joins TRBV2 and TRBJ2-2; 8 bases agree with TRBD1. CDR3 length: 12 residues. CDR1 SNHLY and CDR2 FYNNEI come from the germline V gene. CDR3 bases: TGCGCCGGGACAGGGAACACCGGGGAGCTGTTTTTT. It encodes CAGTGNTGELFF.

The chain couples TRBV2 to TRBJ2-2; 7 positions agree with TRBD2. CDR1 and CDR2 from the germline V gene are SNHLY and FYNNEI. Losses at the gene ends were 2 bases for V and 2 bases for J; bases not matched to a gene: 2. The CDR3 length is 15 residues. CDR3 DNA sequence: TGTGCCAGCAGTGAAAGACTAGCCAACACCGGGGAGCTGTTTTTT. Translating gives CASSERLANTGELFF. The complete variable domain, with remaining parts taken from reference TRBV2 and TRBJ2-2, reads EPEVTQTPSHQVTQMGQEVILRCVPISNHLYFYWYRQILGQKVEFLVSFYNNEISEKSEIFDDQFSVERPDGSNFTLKIRSTKLEDSAMYFCASSERLANTGELFFGEGSRLTVL.

The CDR3 DNA follows: TGTGCCAGCAGTTACCAGGGTTATGCTTCACCCCTCCACTTT. It is translated as CASSYQGYASPLHF. The chain is built from TRBV6-5 and TRBJ1-6; tentatively, D is TRBD1 (5 bases). Germline values: CDR1 MNHEY, CDR2 SVGAGI. The CDR3 runs 14 residues. V was clipped by 2 bases and J by 9 bases, with 11 bases between them.

The V gene is TRBV7-6, the J gene TRBJ2-1; TRBD2 agrees at 7 bases. Germline V gives CDR1 SGHVS, CDR2 FNYEAQ. V was pared by 3 bases and J by 0 bases, with 8 bases of the junction left unmatched. The CDR3 is 17 amino acids. The CDR3 nucleotides read TGTGCCAGCAGCTTGGCCTCTAGCGGTAGCTCCTACAATGAGCAGTTCTTC. Residues: CASSLASSGSSYNEQFF.

Only one count was recorded for this clone. This chain joins TRBV30 and TRBJ1-2; D might be TRBD1 (5 bases). Germline CDR1 reads GTSNPN; CDR2 reads SVGIG (reference sequence). The CDR3 consists of 11 residues. V gave up 8 bases and J gave up 3 bases, with 10 bases separating them. This CDR3 reads CAGGWDYGYTF. The CDR3 DNA sequence: TGTGCCGGGGGGTGGGACTATGGCTACACCTTC.

CDR3: CASSLAGARVEAFF. The CDR3 coding sequence is TGTGCCAGCAGCTTAGCTGGGGCGAGAGTTGAAGCTTTCTTT. This sequence joins TRBV7-9 and TRBJ1-1, with D tentatively TRBD1 (5 bases). The germline gives CDR1 SEHNR, CDR2 FQNEAQ (reference sequence). The V and J ends lost 0 bases and 7 bases respectively, with 12 bases between them. CDR3 length: 14 residues.

The chain recombines TRBV4-1 with TRBJ2-1; 7 bases line up with TRBD2. CDR1 and CDR2 from the germline V gene are MGHRA and YSYEKL. The V segment lost 0 bases and the J segment 5 bases; nucleotides outside the gene matches: 1. The CDR3 runs to 14 residues. The CDR3 DNA reads TGCGCCAGCAGCCAAGATGGGGGGGACAATGAGCAGTTCTTC. Translated: CASSQDGGDNEQFF.

The genes are TRBV10-3 and TRBJ1-2; tentative D call: TRBD1 (6 bases). The germline V gene has CDR1 ENHRY and CDR2 SYGVKD. The CDR3 covers 13 residues. Deletions cut 0 bases from V and 7 bases from J, with 9 bases between. This CDR3 is CAISESRGFGYTF. DNA of the CDR3: TGTGCCATCAGTGAGTCAAGGGGGTTTGGCTACACCTTC.

The CDR3: CAWSGEVGGYEQYF. The CDR3 DNA reads TGTGCCTGGAGTGGAGAGGTTGGAGGCTACGAGCAGTACTTC. The chain joins TRBV30 to TRBJ2-7; tentatively, D is TRBD2 (5 bases). Germline V gene lookup returns CDR1 GTSNPN and CDR2 SVGIG (reference sequence). This CDR3 is built from 14 residues. Trimming took off 1 base at V and 3 bases at J, with 13 bases between the two ends.

V and J are TRBV5-1 and TRBJ2-3, with D perhaps TRBD2 (6 bases). The CDR3 spans 15 residues. The V gene's germline CDR1 is SGHRS and CDR2 YFSETQ. V dropped 4 bases and J dropped 0 bases, with 12 bases sitting between them. CDR3 loop: CASSHPGASTDTQYF. CDR3 nucleotide sequence: TGCGCCAGCAGCCATCCGGGAGCTAGCACAGATACGCAGTATTTT. Together with reference TRBV5-1 and TRBJ2-3, the CDR3 gives the full variable domain: KAGVTQTPRYLIKTRGQQVTLSCSPISGHRSVSWYQQTPGQGLQFLFEYFSETQRNKGNFPGRFSGRQFSNSRSEMNVSTLELGDSALYLCASSHPGASTDTQYFGPGTRLTVL.

This chain uses TRBV5-1 with TRBJ1-2, with 7 positions matching TRBD1. The V gene end was trimmed by 3 bases and the J gene end by 7 bases; junction bases not matched to a gene: 12. Germline-derived CDR1 and CDR2 are SGHRS and YFSETQ. This CDR3 is 15 amino acids long. The CDR3 spells CASSSGRTGYGGYTF. DNA for the CDR3: TGCGCCAGCAGCTCCGGCCGGACAGGTTATGGTGGCTACACCTTC.

V usage is TRBV18 and J usage is TRBJ1-6, with no clear D. This CDR3 is 13 amino acids long. Trimming pared 0 bases from V and 9 bases from J, leaving 6 bases between. Germline-derived CDR1 and CDR2 are KGHSH and LQKENI. In DNA, the CDR3 is TGTGCCAGCTCACCACCCCCTAGTTCACCCCTCCACTTT. This codes for CASSPPPSSPLHF.

This chain joins TRBV7-8 and TRBJ1-1, with D possibly TRBD1 on 6 matching bases. Germline V gives CDR1 SGHVS, CDR2 FQNEAQ. V lost 0 bases and J 4 bases, leaving 21 bases between the germline ends. The CDR3 covers 18 residues. In DNA form, the CDR3 reads TGTGCCAGCAGCTTAGCCGGCGGCGGGGGGCGGGGTGGCACTGAAGCTTTCTTT. This codes for CASSLAGGGGRGGTEAFF.

The V call is TRBV7-3, the J call TRBJ2-3, with 12 bases matching TRBD2. The trim removed 6 bases at V and 0 bases at J, leaving 7 bases unmatched. The length of the CDR3 is 17 residues. Germline CDR1 SGHTA, CDR2 FQGTGA. Written as DNA, the CDR3 is TGTGCCAGCAGGTTGATGGGACTAGCGGGTAGCACAGATACGCAGTATTTT. Encoded protein: CASRLMGLAGSTDTQYF. Using reference TRBV7-3 and TRBJ2-3 for the parts outside the CDR3, the full variable domain is GAGVSQTPSNKVTEKGKYVELRCDPISGHTALYWYRQSLGQGPEFLIYFQGTGAADDSGLPNDRFFAVRPEGSVSTLKIQRTERGDSAVYLCASRLMGLAGSTDTQYFGPGTRLTVL.

This chain connects TRBV7-9 to TRBJ1-1; 7 bases align to TRBD1. V lost 5 bases and J lost 6; bases outside the gene matches: 6. CDR1 is SEHNR and CDR2 is FQNEAQ in the germline V gene (reference sequence). CDR3 size: 13 residues. DNA of the CDR3: TGTGCCAGCAGCGTTACAGGGGCCCCTGAAGCTTTCTTT. Amino acid sequence: CASSVTGAPEAFF. Full variable domain (outside the CDR3, taken from reference TRBV7-9 and TRBJ1-1): DTGVSQNPRHKITKRGQNVTFRCDPISEHNRLYWYRQTLGQGPEFLTYFQNEAQLEKSRLLSDRFSAERPKGSFSTLEIQRTEQGDSAMYLCASSVTGAPEAFFGQGTRLTVV.

The genes are TRBV4-1 and TRBJ2-3; TRBD2 agrees at 8 bases. The germline V gene encodes CDR1 MGHRA and CDR2 YSYEKL. With V trimmed by 1 base and J by 5 bases, 8 bases remained unmatched. There are 16 residues in the CDR3. CDR3 region: CASSQGAGGAEDTQYF. As DNA, the CDR3 is TGCGCCAGCAGCCAAGGAGCCGGGGGGGCGGAAGATACGCAGTATTTT.

This clone was found once. V usage is TRBV5-6 and J usage is TRBJ2-1, with a weak D call TRBD2 (5 bases). The germline gives CDR1 SGHDT, CDR2 YYEEEE. The CDR3 contains 13 residues. V lost 3 bases and J 6 bases, leaving 10 bases between the germline ends. CDR3 DNA sequence: TGTGCCAGCAGCTCTGTAGCGCCCAATGAGCAGTTCTTC. Protein: CASSSVAPNEQFF. Looking up the rest from reference TRBV5-6 and TRBJ2-1 gives the full variable domain: DAGVTQSPTHLIKTRGQQVTLRCSPKSGHDTVSWYQQALGQGPQFIFQYYEEEERQRGNFPDRFSGHQFPNYSSELNVNALLLGDSALYLCASSSVAPNEQFFGPGTRLTVL.